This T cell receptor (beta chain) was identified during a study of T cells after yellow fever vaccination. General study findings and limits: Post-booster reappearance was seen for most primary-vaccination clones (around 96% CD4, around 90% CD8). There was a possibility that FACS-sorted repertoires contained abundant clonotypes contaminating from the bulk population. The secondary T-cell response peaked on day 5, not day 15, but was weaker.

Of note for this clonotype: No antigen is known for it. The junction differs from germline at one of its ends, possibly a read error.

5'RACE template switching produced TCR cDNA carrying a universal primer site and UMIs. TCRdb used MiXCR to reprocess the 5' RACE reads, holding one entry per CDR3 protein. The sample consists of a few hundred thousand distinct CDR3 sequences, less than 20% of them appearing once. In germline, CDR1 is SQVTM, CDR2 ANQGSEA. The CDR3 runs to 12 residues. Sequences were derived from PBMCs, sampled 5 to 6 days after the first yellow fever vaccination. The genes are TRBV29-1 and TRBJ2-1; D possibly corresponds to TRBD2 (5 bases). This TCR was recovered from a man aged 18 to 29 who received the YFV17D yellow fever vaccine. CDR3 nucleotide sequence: TGCAGCGTTGTAGCGTTCGAAAATGAGCAGATCTTC. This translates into CSVVAFENEQIF.